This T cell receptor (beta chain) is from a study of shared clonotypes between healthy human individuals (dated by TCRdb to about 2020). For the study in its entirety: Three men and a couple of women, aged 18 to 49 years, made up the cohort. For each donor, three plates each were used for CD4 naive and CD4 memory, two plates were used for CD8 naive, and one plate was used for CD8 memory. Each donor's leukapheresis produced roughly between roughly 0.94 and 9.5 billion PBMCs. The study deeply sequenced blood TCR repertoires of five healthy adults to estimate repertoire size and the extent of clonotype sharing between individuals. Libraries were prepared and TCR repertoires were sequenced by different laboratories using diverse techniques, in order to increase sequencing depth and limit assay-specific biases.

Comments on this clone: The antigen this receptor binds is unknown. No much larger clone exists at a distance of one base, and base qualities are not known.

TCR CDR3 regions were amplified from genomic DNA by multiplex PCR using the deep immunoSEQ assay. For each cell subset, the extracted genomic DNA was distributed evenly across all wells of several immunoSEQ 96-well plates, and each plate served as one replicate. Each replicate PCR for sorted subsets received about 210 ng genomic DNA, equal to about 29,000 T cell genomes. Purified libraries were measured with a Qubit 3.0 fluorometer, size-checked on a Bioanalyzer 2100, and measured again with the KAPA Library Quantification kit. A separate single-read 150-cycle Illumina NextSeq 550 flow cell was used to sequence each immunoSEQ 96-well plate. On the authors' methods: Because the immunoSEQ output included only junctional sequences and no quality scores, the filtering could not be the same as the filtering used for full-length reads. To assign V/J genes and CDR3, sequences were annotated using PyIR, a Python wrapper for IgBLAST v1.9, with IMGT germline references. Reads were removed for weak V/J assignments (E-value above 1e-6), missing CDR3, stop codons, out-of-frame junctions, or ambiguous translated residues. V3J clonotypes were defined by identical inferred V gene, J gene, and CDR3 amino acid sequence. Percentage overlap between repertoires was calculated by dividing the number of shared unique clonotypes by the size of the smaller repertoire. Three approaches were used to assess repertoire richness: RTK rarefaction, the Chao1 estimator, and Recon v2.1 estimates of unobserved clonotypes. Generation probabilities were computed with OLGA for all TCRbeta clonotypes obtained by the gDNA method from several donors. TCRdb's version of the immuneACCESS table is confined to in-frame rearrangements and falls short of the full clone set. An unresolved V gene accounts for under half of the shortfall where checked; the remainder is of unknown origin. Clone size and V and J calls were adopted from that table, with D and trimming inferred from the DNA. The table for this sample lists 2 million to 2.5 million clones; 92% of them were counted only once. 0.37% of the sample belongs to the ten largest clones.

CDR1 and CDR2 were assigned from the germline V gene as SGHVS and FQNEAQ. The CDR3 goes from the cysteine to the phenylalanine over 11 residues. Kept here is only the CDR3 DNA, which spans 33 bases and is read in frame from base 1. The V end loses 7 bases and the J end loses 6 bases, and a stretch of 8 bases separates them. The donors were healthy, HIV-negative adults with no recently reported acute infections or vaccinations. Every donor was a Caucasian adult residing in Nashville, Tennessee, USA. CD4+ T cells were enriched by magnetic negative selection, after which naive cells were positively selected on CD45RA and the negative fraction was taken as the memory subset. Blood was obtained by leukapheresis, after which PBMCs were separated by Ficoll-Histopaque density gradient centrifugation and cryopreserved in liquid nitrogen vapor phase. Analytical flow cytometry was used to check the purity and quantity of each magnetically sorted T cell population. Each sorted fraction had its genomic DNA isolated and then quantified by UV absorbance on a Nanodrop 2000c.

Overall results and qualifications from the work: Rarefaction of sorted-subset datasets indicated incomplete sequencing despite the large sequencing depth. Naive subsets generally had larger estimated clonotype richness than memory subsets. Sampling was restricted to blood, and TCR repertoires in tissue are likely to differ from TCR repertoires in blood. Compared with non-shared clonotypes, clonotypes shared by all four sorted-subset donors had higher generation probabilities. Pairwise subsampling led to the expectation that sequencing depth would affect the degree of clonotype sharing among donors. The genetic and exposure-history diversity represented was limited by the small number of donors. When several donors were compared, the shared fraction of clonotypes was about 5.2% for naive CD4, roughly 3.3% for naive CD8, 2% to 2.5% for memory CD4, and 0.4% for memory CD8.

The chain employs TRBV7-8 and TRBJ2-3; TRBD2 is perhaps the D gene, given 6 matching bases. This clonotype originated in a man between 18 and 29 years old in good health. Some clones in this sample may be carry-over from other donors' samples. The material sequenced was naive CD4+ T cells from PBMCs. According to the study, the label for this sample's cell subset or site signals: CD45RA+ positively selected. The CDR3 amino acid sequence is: CASKREDTQYF. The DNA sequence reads TGTGCCAGCAAACGGGAGGATACGCAGTATTTT.